The 17 T cell receptor beta chains below all came from one sample that was sequenced in a study of T cell repertoires in cytomegalovirus infection. Antigens of these TCRs are unknown. TCRdb called the reads again in MiXCR, with one record for every CDR3 protein. The repertoire has approximately 110,000 distinct CDR3 sequences, around 45% of them found once; the top ten carry around 74%. The input for sequencing was CD8+ T cells from cultured PBMCs, taken from culture after CMV antigen stimulation. Receptor source: a human donor in good health (CMV status not recorded). Some clones in this sample may be carry-over from other donors' samples.

This clonotype was detected only a few times. This sequence joins TRBV7-2 and TRBJ2-7; D not certain. There are 12 residues in the CDR3. Germline V lookup: CDR1 SGHTA, CDR2 FQGNSA. Trimming cost V 2 bases and J 3 bases, with 5 bases left between them. The CDR3 coding sequence is TGTGCCAGCAGCTTATCAGGCTACGAGCAGTACTTC. Translating gives CASSLSGYEQYF.

This clonotype was counted only a few times. The rearrangement joins TRBV6-5 to TRBJ2-1; 7 bases align to TRBD1. This CDR3 is built from 13 residues. With V trimmed by 10 bases and J by 3 bases, 6 bases remained unmatched. Germline CDR1 reads MNHEY; CDR2 reads SVGAGI. CDR3 DNA sequence: TGTGCCACCTCGGGACAGCACTACAATGAGCAGTTCTTC. Amino acid sequence: CATSGQHYNEQFF.

V gene TRBV28 combines with J gene TRBJ2-3; no firm D call. The ends were cut back, 2 bases at V and 6 bases at J, with 15 bases in the middle. This CDR3 spans 15 amino acids. Germline V lookup: CDR1 MDHEN, CDR2 SYDVKM. CDR3: CASSLTTGSEDTQYF. The CDR3 bases are TGTGCCAGCAGTTTAACGACTGGGTCGGAGGATACGCAGTATTTT.

V gene TRBV7-2 combines with J gene TRBJ1-1, with D possibly being TRBD1 (5 bases). The CDR3 has 13 amino acids. Germline V gene sequence: CDR1 SGHTA, CDR2 FQGNSA. The ends were cut back, 4 bases at V and 7 bases at J, with 13 bases in the middle. The CDR3 reads CASSYGTGIEAFF. DNA for the CDR3: TGTGCCAGCAGCTACGGGACGGGAATTGAAGCTTTCTTT.

This clonotype occurred many times. The V and J genes are TRBV4-1 and TRBJ1-1; no reliable D call. The length of the CDR3 is 13 residues. Trimming pared 2 bases from V and 5 bases from J, leaving 9 bases between. Germline CDR1 MGHRA, CDR2 YSYEKL. The CDR3 spells CASSQWEGTEAFF. As DNA, the CDR3 is TGCGCCAGCAGCCAATGGGAAGGGACTGAAGCTTTCTTT.

J is TRBJ1-1 and V is TRBV29-1; D unclear. This CDR3 has 11 residues. CDR1 SQVTM and CDR2 ANQGSEA come from the germline V gene. The ends were cut back, 3 bases at V and 10 bases at J, with 12 bases in the middle. For the CDR3, the DNA is TGCAGCGTTGATATGGAGGGTCCAGCTTTCTTT. Protein sequence: CSVDMEGPAFF.

V usage is TRBV12-3 or TRBV12-4 and J usage is TRBJ2-7; possibly TRBD2 for D (5 bases). V was shortened by 5 bases and J by 5 bases, with 13 bases between the two germline ends. The CDR3 is 13 amino acids. The CDR3 coding sequence is TGTGCCAGCAGTCCCCGGGGAAGCAACGAGCAGTACTTC. Protein: CASSPRGSNEQYF.

The chain uses TRBV7-6 and TRBJ2-1, with a tentative D call TRBD2 (5 bases). The CDR3 spans 13 residues. CDR1 and CDR2 from the germline V gene are SGHVS and FNYEAQ. The V end was cut by 6 bases, the J end by 3 bases, with 9 bases between. The CDR3: CASSTRNYNEQFF. CDR3 nucleotides: TGTGCCAGCAGTACTAGAAACTACAATGAGCAGTTCTTC. Based on the CDR3 plus reference TRBV7-6 and TRBJ2-1, the full variable domain is GAGVSQSPRYKVTKRGQDVALRCDPISGHVSLYWYRQALGQGPEFLTYFNYEAQQDKSGLPNDRFSAERPEGSISTLTIQRTEQRDSAMYRCASSTRNYNEQFFGPGTRLTVL.

This clonotype was picked up a small number of times. This rearrangement joins TRBV11-2 to TRBJ2-5, with D unclear. Between the trimmed V and J ends, which lost 1 base and 5 bases, there was a span of 11 bases. The CDR3 is 14 residues long. Germline CDR1 SGHAT, CDR2 FQNNGV. CDR3 region: CASSLVGPKETQYF. DNA for the CDR3: TGTGCCAGCAGCTTAGTCGGGCCCAAGGAGACCCAGTACTTC.

The chain carries TRBV7-8 and TRBJ1-2; 9 nucleotides match TRBD1. Germline values: CDR1 SGHVS, CDR2 FQNEAQ. The CDR3 consists of 17 residues. J was trimmed by 4 bases and V by 5 bases; bases with no gene match: 14. The CDR3 reads CASSTPSHRGPSYGYTF. The DNA of the CDR3 is TGTGCCAGCAGCACCCCGAGCCACAGGGGGCCTTCCTATGGCTACACCTTC. The full variable domain, completed using reference TRBV7-8 and TRBJ1-2, is GAGVSQSPRYKVAKRGQDVALRCDPISGHVSLFWYQQALGQGPEFLTYFQNEAQLDKSGLPSDRFFAERPEGSVSTLKIQRTQQEDSAVYLCASSTPSHRGPSYGYTFGSGTRLTVV.

The chain couples TRBV29-1 to TRBJ2-1; D unclear. Germline V gene data show CDR1 as SQVTM and CDR2 as ANQGSEA. Trimming took off 7 bases at V and 4 bases at J, with 17 bases between the two ends. CDR3 size: 14 residues. The CDR3 loop is CSALGSGWYNEQFF. In DNA, the CDR3 is TGCAGCGCCCTGGGTAGTGGGTGGTACAATGAGCAGTTCTTC.

This clonotype was seen ten or more times. This chain uses TRBV28 with TRBJ1-1, with TRBD1 as a possible D gene (5 bases). Germline CDR1 is MDHEN and CDR2 is SYDVKM. Trimming pared 2 bases from V and 4 bases from J, leaving 5 bases between. The CDR3 totals 12 residues. The CDR3 DNA is TGTGCCAGCAGTTTAGACAGCACTGAAGCTTTCTTT. Translating gives CASSLDSTEAFF.

The CDR3 loop reads CASSEDREYTEAFF. CDR3 bases: TGTGCCAGCAGCGAGGACAGGGAGTACACTGAAGCTTTCTTT. V and J are TRBV5-6 and TRBJ1-1; the match to TRBD1 covers 8 bases. Germline V CDR1 and CDR2: SGHDT, YYEEEE. The CDR3 spans 14 residues. With 4 bases clipped from V and 3 bases from J, the junction kept 5 bases outside the gene matches.

This clonotype was seen once. CDR3 amino acids: CASSLIGNNEQFF. For the CDR3, the DNA is TGTGCCAGCAGTTTAATAGGGAACAATGAGCAGTTCTTC. The chain recombines TRBV12-3 or TRBV12-4 with TRBJ2-1, with D unresolved. This CDR3 has 13 amino acids. The V and J ends lost 2 bases and 5 bases respectively, with 7 bases between them.

This clonotype occurred a few times. The chain is built from TRBV12-3 or TRBV12-4 and TRBJ2-3; D might be TRBD2 (6 bases). Trimming took off 2 bases at V and 5 bases at J, with 11 bases between the two ends. CDR3 size: 14 residues. The CDR3 is CASSLLAVGDTQYF. CDR3 DNA sequence: TGTGCCAGCAGTTTATTAGCGGTAGGAGATACGCAGTATTTT.

The chain joins TRBV5-1 to TRBJ2-1, with 8 bases aligning to TRBD2. Trimming cost V 5 bases and J 4 bases; bases outside gene matches: 8. Germline V gene lookup returns CDR1 SGHRS and CDR2 YFSETQ. The CDR3 contains 15 residues. The CDR3 DNA reads as TGCGCCAGCAGTCCGAGCGGGGGAGGATACAATGAGCAGTTCTTC. Its protein product is CASSPSGGGYNEQFF.

This clonotype was observed many times. The rearrangement uses TRBV4-1 and TRBJ2-1; unclear D gene. CDR3 length equals 14 residues. CDR1 MGHRA and CDR2 YSYEKL come from the germline V gene. The ends were cut back, 0 bases at V and 2 bases at J, with 5 bases in the middle. CDR3 DNA sequence: TGCGCCAGCAGCCAAGATCCAGCCTACAATGAGCAGTTCTTC. Translating gives CASSQDPAYNEQFF.